This TCR beta chain was identified during a study of cytomegalovirus exposure and HLA in healthy donors. A note on this clone: Its antigen is unidentified.

Findings and limits, study-wide: Later findings reportedly placed an Asian-associated ancestry cluster below the approximately 670-donor mean for N-insertions. With high specificity and sensitivity, the classifier reportedly diagnosed cytomegalovirus status. A later analysis found that most CMV-associated TCR beta chains appeared HLA-restricted.

PCR used 60 Vbeta primers and 13 Jbeta primers. Only in-frame clones appear in the TCRdb table, and some are missing; sequencing was by immunoSEQ multiplex PCR. The sample consists of 150,000 to 200,000 clones, roughly 80% of them appearing once. The sequence was collected from a man over 45 in good health and CMV-seropositive. What was sequenced was PBMCs.

The CDR3 nucleotides read TGCGCCAGCAGTGAGTCAGCCGGGTCGGGGCAGTACTTC. Residues: CASSESAGSGQYF. The gene calls are TRBV10-1 and TRBJ2-7; D gene ambiguous. Trimming pared 0 bases from V and 9 bases from J, leaving 12 bases between. There are 13 residues in the CDR3. Germline lookup yields CDR1 WNHNN and CDR2 SYGVQD (reference sequence).